These T cell receptor beta chains were read from a single sample in a study of T cells in Graves' hyperthyroidism and ophthalmopathy. TCRdb processed the multiplex PCR reads anew with MiXCR; each CDR3 protein has one entry. The sample contains nearly 750,000 distinct CDR3 sequences, over 35% of which appear only once. The sample taken for sequencing was blood. The receptors were gathered from a woman in her thirties or forties with Graves' hyperthyroidism. CDR3s include the opening cysteine and the closing phenylalanine or tryptophan. The order of the fields is J gene, D gene, clone size, V gene, CDR3 DNA, CDR3 protein. A D gene is named only where the DNA matches it firmly. Clone size is given for some rows only: seen once, a few or many times, or a class if the clone is expanded.

TRBJ1-5 | - | - | TRBV19 | TGTGCCAGCAGTTTAAGGGATCCGCCCCAGCATTTT | CASSLRDPPQHF
TRBJ1-2 | - | - | TRBV2 | TGTACCAGCAGTGCCCCACCGAGGGGTTCCTATGGCTACACCTTC | CTSSAPPRGSYGYTF
TRBJ2-7 | - | many | TRBV5-5 | TGTGCCAGCAGCCACAACCACGAGCAGTACTTC | CASSHNHEQYF
TRBJ2-7 | - | few | TRBV19 | TGTGCCAGTAGTAACTCGGGCGAGCAGTACTTC | CASSNSGEQYF
TRBJ2-5 | - | - | TRBV9 | TGTGCCAGCAGCGTAGGGGTTTACCAAGAGACCCAGTACTTC | CASSVGVYQETQYF
TRBJ2-3 | - | - | TRBV11-1 | TGTGCCAGCAGGCACTGGGGTGAGGAGTCAGATACGCAGTATTTT | CASRHWGEESDTQYF
TRBJ2-2 | - | many | TRBV7-2 | TGTGCCAGCAGCTACTTCGGCACCGGGGAGCTGTTTTTT | CASSYFGTGELFF
TRBJ1-1 | - | many | TRBV20-1 | TGCAGTGCTAGAGGTGGCAGGGCAGACGAATTAGCTTTCTTT | CSARGGRADELAFF
TRBJ1-1 | - | many | TRBV15 | TGTGCCACCAGCAGAAAACAGGGATACACTGAAGCTTTCTTT | CATSRKQGYTEAFF
TRBJ2-7 | TRBD1 | many | TRBV6-5 | TGTGCCAGCAGGCTAACAGGGGGATCCTACGAGCAGTACTTC | CASRLTGGSYEQYF
TRBJ2-5 | - | - | TRBV29-1 | TGCAGCGTTGAAGGGGACGGGGAGACCCAGTACTTC | CSVEGDGETQYF
TRBJ1-3 | TRBD1 | many | TRBV7-2 | TGTGCCAGCAGCCAGACAGGGCTCAGAAACACCATATATTTT | CASSQTGLRNTIYF
TRBJ2-7 | - | few | TRBV20-1 | TGCAGTGCTCAGGCCCCGTATACCTCCTACGAGCAGTACTTC | CSAQAPYTSYEQYF
TRBJ2-5 | TRBD1 | - | TRBV19 | TGTGCCAGTAGTATAAGACGCACGACAGGGGGGAGCCAAGAGACCCAGTACTTC | CASSIRRTTGGSQETQYF
TRBJ1-1 | - | - | TRBV7-3 | TGTGCCAGCAGCGCCGTTGGGGGGCCTGAGGCTTTCTTT | CASSAVGGPEAFF
TRBJ1-1 | - | many | TRBV6-5 | TGTGCCAGCAGTTACGGCACTGAAGCTTTCTTT | CASSYGTEAFF
TRBJ1-1 | - | few | TRBV5-1 | TGCGCCAGCAGCTTTGGTGGAGGTGAAGCTTTCTTT | CASSFGGGEAFF
TRBJ1-6 | TRBD1 | - | TRBV4-2 | TGTGCCAGCAGCTCGGAGGGACAGCTACATTCACCCCTCCACTTT | CASSSEGQLHSPLHF
TRBJ1-5 | - | - | TRBV6-6 | TGTGCCAGCAGTTACGGAGATTATAGCAATCAGCCCCAGCATTTT | CASSYGDYSNQPQHF
TRBJ1-2 | - | many | TRBV19 | TGTGCCAGTAGTAGAGGTGGAGATCCCTACTATGGCTACACCTTC | CASSRGGDPYYGYTF
TRBJ1-6 | - | few | TRBV9 | TGTGCCAGCAGCGTAGACCCGGATTTTATTAATTCACCCCTCCACTTT | CASSVDPDFINSPLHF
TRBJ2-7 | - | many | TRBV7-2 | TGTGCCAGCAGCCCATGGGGGGCGGGAACCTACGAGCAGTACTTC | CASSPWGAGTYEQYF
TRBJ2-7 | - | - | TRBV18 | TGTGCCAGTTCAGGGGGGCACGAGCAGTACTTC | CASSGGHEQYF
TRBJ2-5 | - | few | TRBV29-1 | TGCAGCGTTGAAGGTCGTTCAGAGACCCAGTACTTC | CSVEGRSETQYF
TRBJ1-2 | TRBD1 | - | TRBV7-2 | TGTGCCAGCAGCTTAGAAAGGATCGCGGGACAGGGGGACTTCAATTATGGCTACACCTTC | CASSLERIAGQGDFNYGYTF
TRBJ2-3 | - | few | TRBV29-1 | TGCAGCGCTGTTCGCCAGGGGAATTCAGATACGCAGTATTTT | CSAVRQGNSDTQYF
TRBJ1-4 | - | - | TRBV6-1 | TGTGCCAGCAGAACACGACAGAATGAAAAACTGTTTTTT | CASRTRQNEKLFF
TRBJ1-2 | - | many | TRBV25-1 | TGTGCCAGCAGTCAACTTTGGGGCTACACCTTC | CASSQLWGYTF
TRBJ1-1 | TRBD1 | few | TRBV6-5 | TGTGCCAGCAGTTACACTCCTGACAGGGTGACTGAAGCTTTCTTT | CASSYTPDRVTEAFF
TRBJ1-6 | - | - | TRBV7-2 | TGTGCCAGCAGCGTTCGAGGGGTTGGGTCACCCCTCCACTTT | CASSVRGVGSPLHF
TRBJ2-6 | - | - | TRBV7-2 | TGTGCCAGCAGCTTAACGGGTTCCCCCGGGGCCAACGTCCTGACTTTC | CASSLTGSPGANVLTF